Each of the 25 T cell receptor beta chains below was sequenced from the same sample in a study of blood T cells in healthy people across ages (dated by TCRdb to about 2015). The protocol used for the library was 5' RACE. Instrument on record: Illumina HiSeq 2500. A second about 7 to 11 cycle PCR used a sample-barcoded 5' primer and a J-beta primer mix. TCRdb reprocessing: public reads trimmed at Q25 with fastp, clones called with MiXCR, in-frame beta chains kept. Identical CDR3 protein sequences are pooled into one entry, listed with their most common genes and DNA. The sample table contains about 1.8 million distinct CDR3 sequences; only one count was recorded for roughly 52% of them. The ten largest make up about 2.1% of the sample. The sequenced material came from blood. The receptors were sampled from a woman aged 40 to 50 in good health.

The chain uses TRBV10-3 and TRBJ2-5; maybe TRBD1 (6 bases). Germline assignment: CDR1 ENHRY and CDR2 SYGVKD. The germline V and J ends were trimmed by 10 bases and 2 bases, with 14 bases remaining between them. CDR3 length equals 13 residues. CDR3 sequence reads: CATTRTAQETQYF. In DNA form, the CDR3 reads TGTGCCACCACCCGGACAGCTCAAGAGACCCAGTACTTC.

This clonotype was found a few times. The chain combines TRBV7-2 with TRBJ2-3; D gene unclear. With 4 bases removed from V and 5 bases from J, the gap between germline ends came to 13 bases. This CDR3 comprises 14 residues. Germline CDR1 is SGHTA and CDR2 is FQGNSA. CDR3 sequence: CASSSNARRDTQYF. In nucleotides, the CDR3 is TGTGCCAGCAGCTCAAATGCTCGGCGAGATACGCAGTATTTT.

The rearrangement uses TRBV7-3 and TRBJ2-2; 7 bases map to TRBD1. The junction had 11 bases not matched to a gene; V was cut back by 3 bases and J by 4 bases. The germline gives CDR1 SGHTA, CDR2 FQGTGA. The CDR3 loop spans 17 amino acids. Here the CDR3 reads CASSFSGGRTGTGELFF. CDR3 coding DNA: TGTGCCAGCAGCTTCTCAGGGGGACGGACGGGCACCGGGGAGCTGTTTTTT.

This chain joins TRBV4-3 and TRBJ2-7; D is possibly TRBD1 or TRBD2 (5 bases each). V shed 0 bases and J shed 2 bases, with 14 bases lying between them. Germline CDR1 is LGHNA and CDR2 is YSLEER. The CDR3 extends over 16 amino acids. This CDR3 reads CASSQEVRGATYEQYF. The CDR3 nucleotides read TGCGCCAGCAGCCAAGAGGTACGGGGCGCCACCTACGAGCAGTACTTC.

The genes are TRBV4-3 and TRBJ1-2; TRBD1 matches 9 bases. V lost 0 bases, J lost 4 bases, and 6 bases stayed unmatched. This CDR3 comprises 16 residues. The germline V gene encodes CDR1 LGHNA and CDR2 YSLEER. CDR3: CASSQDIGQGSYGYTF. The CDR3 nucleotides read TGCGCCAGCAGCCAAGATATCGGACAGGGGAGCTATGGCTACACCTTC.

The CDR3 DNA follows: TGTGCCAGCAAACAGAACTTGAATGAGCAGTTCTTC. Translating it yields CASKQNLNEQFF. The rearrangement links TRBV28 to TRBJ2-1; D gene unclear. The germline V gene has CDR1 MDHEN and CDR2 SYDVKM. The ends were cut back, 7 bases at V and 7 bases at J, with 11 bases in the middle. The CDR3 runs to 12 residues.

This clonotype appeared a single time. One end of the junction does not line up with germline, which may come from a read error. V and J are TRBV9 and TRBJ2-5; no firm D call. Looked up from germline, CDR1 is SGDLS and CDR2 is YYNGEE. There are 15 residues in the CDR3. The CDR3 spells CASSVERSTGETQYF. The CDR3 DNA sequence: TGCGCCAGCAGCGTAGAACGTAGCACTGGAGAGACCCAGTACTTC.

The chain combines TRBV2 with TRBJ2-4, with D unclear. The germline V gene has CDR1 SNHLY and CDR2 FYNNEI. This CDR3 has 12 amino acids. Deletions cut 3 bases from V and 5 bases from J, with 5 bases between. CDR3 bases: TGTGCCAGCAGTGATCAGGAAAACATTCAGTACTTC. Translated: CASSDQENIQYF.

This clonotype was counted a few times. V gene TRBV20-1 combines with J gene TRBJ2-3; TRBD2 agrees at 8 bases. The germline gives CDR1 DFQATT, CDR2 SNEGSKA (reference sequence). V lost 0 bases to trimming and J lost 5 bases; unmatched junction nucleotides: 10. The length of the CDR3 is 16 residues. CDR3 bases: TGCAGTGCTAGAGATACGAAGCGGGGGCCCCGAGATACGCAGTATTTT. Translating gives CSARDTKRGPRDTQYF.

The CDR3 loop is CASMPVFTYEQYF. The CDR3 nucleotides are TGTGCCAGCATGCCTGTATTTACCTACGAGCAGTACTTC. The chain combines TRBV28 with TRBJ2-7, with unresolved D. CDR3 length: 13 residues. Between the trimmed V and J ends, which lost 7 bases and 2 bases, there was a span of 12 bases. Germline CDR1 reads MDHEN; CDR2 reads SYDVKM.

The CDR3 spells CASSLASGGKRTDTQYF. As DNA, the CDR3 is TGTGCCAGCAGTTTAGCTAGCGGGGGGAAGAGAACAGATACGCAGTATTTT. The chain recombines TRBV12-3 or TRBV12-4 with TRBJ2-3; 10 bases are shared with TRBD2. The J segment lost 3 bases and the V segment lost 0 bases, leaving 6 bases of the junction unmatched. CDR3 length: 17 residues.

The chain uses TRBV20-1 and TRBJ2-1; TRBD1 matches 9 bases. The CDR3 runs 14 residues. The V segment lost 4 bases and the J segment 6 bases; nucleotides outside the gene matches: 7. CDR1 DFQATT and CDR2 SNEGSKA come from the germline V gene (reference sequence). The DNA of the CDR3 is TGCAGTGCTACCGGGACAGGGACTGTCAATGAGCAGTTCTTC. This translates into CSATGTGTVNEQFF.

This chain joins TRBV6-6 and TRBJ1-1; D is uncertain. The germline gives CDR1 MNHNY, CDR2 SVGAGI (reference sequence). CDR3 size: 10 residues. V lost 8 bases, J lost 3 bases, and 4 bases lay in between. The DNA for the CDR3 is TGTGCCAGCGGTCACACTGAAGCTTTCTTT. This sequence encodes CASGHTEAFF.

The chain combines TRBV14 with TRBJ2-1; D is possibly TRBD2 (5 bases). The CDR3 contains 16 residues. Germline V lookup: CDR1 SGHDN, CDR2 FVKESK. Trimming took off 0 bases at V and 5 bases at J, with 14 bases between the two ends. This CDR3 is CASSQENSIGDNEQFF. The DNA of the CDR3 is TGTGCCAGCAGCCAAGAGAACTCCATCGGGGACAATGAGCAGTTCTTC.

The CDR3 nucleotides read TGTGCCAGCAGCTTAGAGAAGGGGTGGGAGACCCAGTACTTC. Amino acids: CASSLEKGWETQYF. The chain carries TRBV7-9 and TRBJ2-5; tentatively, D is TRBD1 (5 bases). Per germline, CDR1 SEHNR and CDR2 FQNEAQ (reference sequence). This CDR3 contains 14 residues. V lost 1 base to trimming and J lost 5 bases, with 11 bases between them.

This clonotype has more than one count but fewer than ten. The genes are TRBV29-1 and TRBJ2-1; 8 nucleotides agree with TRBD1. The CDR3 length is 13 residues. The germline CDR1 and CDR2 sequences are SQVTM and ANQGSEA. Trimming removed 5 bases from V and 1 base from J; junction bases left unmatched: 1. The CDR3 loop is CSVNRGSYNEQFF. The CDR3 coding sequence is TGCAGCGTTAACAGGGGGTCCTACAATGAGCAGTTCTTC.

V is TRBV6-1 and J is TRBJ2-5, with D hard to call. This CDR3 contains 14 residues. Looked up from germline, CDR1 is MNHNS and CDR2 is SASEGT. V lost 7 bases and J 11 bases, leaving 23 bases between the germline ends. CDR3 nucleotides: TGTGCCAGCAACCCGGCGACATCCCGGGTGGAGCAGTACTTC. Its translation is CASNPATSRVEQYF.

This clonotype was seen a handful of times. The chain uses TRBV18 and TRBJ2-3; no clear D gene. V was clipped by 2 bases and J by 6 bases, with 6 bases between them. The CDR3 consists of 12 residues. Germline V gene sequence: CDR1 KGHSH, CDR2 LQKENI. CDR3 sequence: CASSPILDTQYF. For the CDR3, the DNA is TGTGCCAGCTCACCAATCTTGGATACGCAGTATTTT.

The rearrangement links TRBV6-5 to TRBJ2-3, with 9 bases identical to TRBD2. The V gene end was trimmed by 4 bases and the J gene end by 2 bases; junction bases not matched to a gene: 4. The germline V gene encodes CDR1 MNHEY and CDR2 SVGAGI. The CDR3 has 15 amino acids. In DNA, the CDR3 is TGTGCCAGCAGTTTTCTAGCGGGGACCACAGATACGCAGTATTTT. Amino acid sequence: CASSFLAGTTDTQYF.

Written as DNA, the CDR3 is TGTGCCAGCAGCGTAGGGATAGAGGAAAACATTCAGTACTTC. Encoded protein: CASSVGIEENIQYF. The genes are TRBV9 and TRBJ2-4; D is unclear. The germline V gene encodes CDR1 SGDLS and CDR2 YYNGEE. This CDR3 is 14 amino acids long. V was pared by 0 bases and J by 5 bases, with 9 bases between.

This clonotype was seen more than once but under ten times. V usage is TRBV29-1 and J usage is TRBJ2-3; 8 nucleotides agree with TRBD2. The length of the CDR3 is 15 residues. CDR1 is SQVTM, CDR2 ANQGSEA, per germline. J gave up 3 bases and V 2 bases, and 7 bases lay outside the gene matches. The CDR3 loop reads CSVELGGGRTDTQYF. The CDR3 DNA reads TGCAGCGTTGAATTGGGCGGGGGGCGAACAGATACGCAGTATTTT.

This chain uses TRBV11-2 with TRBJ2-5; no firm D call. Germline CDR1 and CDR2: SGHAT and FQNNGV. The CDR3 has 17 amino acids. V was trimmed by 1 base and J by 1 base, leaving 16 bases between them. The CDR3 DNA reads TGTGCCAGCAGCTTAGCTGTTCAGACCCTCCTCCAAGAGACCCAGTACTTC. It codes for CASSLAVQTLLQETQYF.

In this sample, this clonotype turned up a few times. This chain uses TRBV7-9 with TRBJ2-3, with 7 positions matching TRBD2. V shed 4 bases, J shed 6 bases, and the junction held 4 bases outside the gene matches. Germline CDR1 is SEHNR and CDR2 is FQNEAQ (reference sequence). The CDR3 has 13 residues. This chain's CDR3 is CASSSSSGDTQYF. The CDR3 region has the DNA TGTGCCAGCAGCTCCTCTAGCGGCGATACGCAGTATTTT.

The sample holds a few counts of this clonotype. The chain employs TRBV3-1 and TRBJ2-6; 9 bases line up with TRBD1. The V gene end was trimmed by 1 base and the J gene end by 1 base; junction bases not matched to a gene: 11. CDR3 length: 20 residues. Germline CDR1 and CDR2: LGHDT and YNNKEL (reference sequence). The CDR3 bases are TGTGCCAGCAGCCAAGGACGGATCCGGACAGGGGAGTCTGGGGCCAACGTCCTGACTTTC. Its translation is CASSQGRIRTGESGANVLTF.

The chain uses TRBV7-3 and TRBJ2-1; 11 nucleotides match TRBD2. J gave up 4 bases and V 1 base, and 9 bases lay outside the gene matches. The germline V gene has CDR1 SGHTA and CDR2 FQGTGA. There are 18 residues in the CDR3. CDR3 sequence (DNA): TGTGCCAGCAGCTTAATTTCTGAGACTAGCGGGGTGTACAATGAGCAGTTCTTC. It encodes CASSLISETSGVYNEQFF.